This TCR beta chain was recovered during a study of blood T cell repertoires in COVID-19. About the research overall: Some COVID-19 samples were acute and others convalescent; all came from the United States, Italy and Spain.

Germline V gene data show CDR1 as SGHNT and CDR2 as YYREEE (reference sequence). With V trimmed by 0 bases and J by 4 bases, 7 bases remained unmatched. The CDR3 totals 16 residues. The protocol was immunoSEQ multiplex PCR, while the TCRdb copy is restricted to in-frame clones and leaves out a portion. The data contain 300,000 to 450,000 clones, almost 90% of them seen just once; the ten biggest clones take up 1%. The rearrangement links TRBV5-4 to TRBJ2-1, with TRBD2 identical over 7 bases. The sequenced sample was PBMCs or T cells enriched from blood (not recorded which). The receptor was isolated from a woman aged 25 to 45 who had been exposed to COVID-19. The CDR3 here is CASSLGGGVEYNEQFF. The CDR3 DNA reads as TGTGCCAGCAGCTTGGGGGGGGGAGTAGAATACAATGAGCAGTTCTTC.